Included here is one T cell receptor beta chain sequence, with context. Its antigen is as yet unknown. Documented time point: patch test 2, 6 weeks after DPC sensitization. As to treatment: therapeutic diphenylcyclopropenone sensitization with weekly scalp DPC. TCRdb redid the calling of the RACE reads with MiXCR, one entry per CDR3 protein. In the table there are under 450,000 distinct CDR3 sequences, nearly 6.5% of which are singletons. The CDR3 has 14 amino acids. Germline CDR1 DFQATT, CDR2 SNEGSKA (reference sequence). Trimming stripped 3 bases from V and 0 bases from J, with 10 bases between. The record originates from a study of human T cells and chemical hapten exposure. Whole-study results and caveats: In comparison with controls, expanded TCRs gave rise to a significantly larger number of large CDR3 similarity clusters.

Specimen: whole blood, collected in connection with sensitization to the hapten diphenylcyclopropenone (DPC). The chain is built from TRBV20-1 and TRBJ2-3; possibly TRBD1 for D (6 bases). This sequence originates from a woman aged 18-29 years with alopecia areata. Some clones in this sample may be carry-over from other donors' samples. The CDR3 bases are TGCAGTGCTAGGACCGGACAGAGCACAGATACGCAGTATTTT. Translating it yields CSARTGQSTDTQYF.